This TCR beta chain was captured in a study of T-cell memory formation after mild COVID-19. Study overall: Clusters of TCRs were largely donor specific. Study-wide results and caveats: For contracting clones, CD4+ ones sat mainly in CM and EM, CD8+ in EMRA.

This clonotype occurred many times. Its antigen is unidentified. CDR3 length: 14 residues. Germline V gene lookup returns CDR1 LGHNA and CDR2 YSLEER. V lost 5 bases to trimming and J lost 6 bases, with 15 bases between them. The 5'RACE method, run with constant-segment primers, produced TCR alpha and TCR beta cDNA libraries (carrying sample barcodes and UMIs). MiXCR was run by TCRdb on the 5' RACE reads, yielding one entry per CDR3 protein. The data show around 200,000 distinct CDR3 sequences, with 18% seen just once and roughly 3.8% held by the top ten. Sequences were obtained from PBMCs or a T cell subset sorted from them (not recorded which). The sequence was obtained from a man aged 18 to 29 who had mild COVID-19 (a few samples of this study predate the infection). Cell type and time point are not known. The V gene is TRBV4-3, the J gene TRBJ2-3; D uncertain. The CDR3: CASSSSLLRDTQYF. CDR3 in DNA: TGCGCCAGCAGCTCCTCCCTCCTTCGCGATACGCAGTATTTT.